Described below is a single TCR beta chain sequence and its context. Its antigen is not known. These data come from a study of regulatory T cells in long-lasting Graves disease. V dropped 9 bases and J dropped 9; count of bases not matched to a gene: 10. The CDR3 length is 15 residues. Germline V gives CDR1 SNHLY, CDR2 FYNNEI. Assembly of TCR beta libraries relied on iRepertoire HTBI primers together with Arm-PCR of CDR3 regions. The authors' processing: Overall, samples carried 62 TRBV and around 13 TRBJ segments. MiXCR, applied by TCRdb to the multiplex PCR reads, yields one record per CDR3 protein. TCRdb's processing, not the authors', yielded these V and J calls. The sample contains about 620,000 distinct CDR3 sequences, roughly 15% of which appear only once. As for time point: newly diagnosed GD, antithyroid drugs for less than 3 months. Following extraction of RNA from PBMCs, that RNA was used to make the TCR library.

Whole-study results and caveats: The study found persistent patients shared more public clonotypes (fewer than 3,000) than new patients (roughly 880).

These same data were also listed under a study on T cells in Graves' hyperthyroidism and ophthalmopathy. This second study says: TCR CDR3 regions were first amplified by RT-PCR with HTBI primers.

This sample comprised peripheral blood mononuclear cells (PBMCs), obtained at new diagnosis, from a patient treated with antithyroid drugs. This TCR derives from a woman aged 25 to 39 with Graves disease. V usage is TRBV2 and J usage is TRBJ1-6; 11 positions match TRBD1. The CDR3 bases are TGTGCCAGTAAGACCGGGACAGGGGGTTTTTCACCCCTCCACTTT. Translating gives CASKTGTGGFSPLHF.